The 2 T cell receptor beta chains in this list originate from one sample, sequenced in a study of blood T cell repertoires in COVID-19. Generated by immunoSEQ multiplex PCR, the TCRdb table keeps only in-frame clones and is missing some. The sample holds roughly 70,000 clones, around 82% seen once. The sequenced material came from peripheral blood. Every receptor here comes from a human donor in a cohort sampled during active COVID-19.

The V gene is TRBV24-1, the J gene TRBJ2-2, with TRBD2 matching 9 bases. Germline CDR1 KGHDR, CDR2 SFDVKD. CDR3 size: 18 residues. Unmatched junction bases numbered 12, after V lost 2 bases and J lost 6 bases. The DNA of the CDR3 is TGTGCCACCAGTGATTCAAGCGGGGGGCCCCCTTTTCCCGGGGAGCTGTTTTTT. Translated: CATSDSSGGPPFPGELFF.

The CDR3 loop reads CASSFWSSGTDTQYF. In nucleotides, the CDR3 is TGTGCCAGCAGTTTTTGGTCTAGCGGAACAGATACGCAGTATTTT. V is TRBV6-2 or TRBV6-3 and J is TRBJ2-3; TRBD2 matches 7 bases. CDR3 length: 15 residues. Germline assignment: CDR1 MNHEY and CDR2 SVGEGT. Unmatched junction bases numbered 7, after V lost 4 bases and J lost 3 bases.